This paragraph reports one T cell receptor (beta chain). Germline lookup yields CDR1 SGHRS and CDR2 YFSETQ. Trimming shortened V by 0 bases and J by 0 bases, and 12 bases separated the two germline ends. The CDR3 has 16 residues. These data come from a study of blood T cell repertoires in COVID-19. Each exposed participant met a COVID-19 case in the 2 weeks preceding study entry. TCRdb's copy holds only in-frame clones and misses some; the assay was immunoSEQ multiplex PCR. The table has 200,000 to 250,000 clones, around 90% seen once. Specimen: PBMCs or T cells enriched from blood (not recorded which). This receptor was obtained from a middle-aged man who had been exposed to COVID-19. The rearrangement joins TRBV5-1 to TRBJ1-1; unclear D gene. The CDR3, as DNA: TGCGCCAGCAGCTTGGACGGTTTACAGATGAACACTGAAGCTTTCTTT. Encoded protein: CASSLDGLQMNTEAFF.